What follows are 6 T cell receptor beta chains derived from one specimen sequenced in a study of shared clonotypes between healthy human individuals. Using immunoSEQ multiplex PCR, the repertoire was profiled, and TCRdb retains in-frame clones only, with some absent. Counted here are roughly 530,000 clones, 95% to 97% occurring once; the ten biggest clones make up roughly 0.06%. Material for sequencing was naive CD4+ T cells sorted from blood. Sample subset: CD45RA+ positively selected. These receptors all come from a woman in her thirties in good health.

J is TRBJ1-2 and V is TRBV7-9, with 11 bases lining up with TRBD1. The germline gives CDR1 SEHNR, CDR2 FQNEAQ (reference sequence). The CDR3 sequence is 15 residues long. V lost 3 bases, J lost 2 bases, and 2 bases stayed unmatched. CDR3 sequence reads: CASSFGQGANYGYTF. As DNA, the CDR3 is TGTGCCAGCAGCTTCGGACAGGGGGCGAACTATGGCTACACCTTC.

The chain links TRBV27 to TRBJ2-6; D gene unclear. Trimming removed 5 bases from V and 0 bases from J, with 2 bases in between. CDR3 size: 13 residues. Germline CDR1 MNHEY, CDR2 SMNVEV (reference sequence). The CDR3 reads CASSNSGANVLTF. CDR3 coding DNA: TGTGCCAGCAGTAACTCTGGGGCCAACGTCCTGACTTTC.

The rearrangement uses TRBV28 and TRBJ1-1; 11 bases match TRBD1. J was trimmed by 5 bases and V by 4 bases; bases with no gene match: 9. Germline assignment: CDR1 MDHEN and CDR2 SYDVKM. This CDR3 comprises 16 residues. As DNA, the CDR3 is TGTGCCAGCAGTTCCGGACAGGGGGCTGTAGGAACTGAAGCTTTCTTT. Translation: CASSSGQGAVGTEAFF.

The chain is built from TRBV6-4 and TRBJ1-5; weak D call: TRBD1 (6 bases). CDR1 and CDR2 from the germline V gene are MRHNA and SNTAGT. The CDR3 totals 15 residues. V was trimmed by 6 bases and J by 2 bases, leaving 14 bases between them. The CDR3 is CASRPRAGGNQPQHF. CDR3 bases: TGTGCCAGCAGACCCCGGGCAGGGGGCAATCAGCCCCAGCATTTT.

The chain employs TRBV19 and TRBJ2-6, with TRBD1 identical over 9 bases. The CDR3 is 16 amino acids. Looked up from germline, CDR1 is LNHDA and CDR2 is SQIVND (reference sequence). V lost 10 bases and J lost 4; bases outside the gene matches: 11. The CDR3 loop is CATRDRGVSGANVLTF. Here the CDR3 DNA reads TGTGCCACCCGAGACAGGGGGGTCTCCGGGGCCAACGTCCTGACTTTC.

V and J are TRBV10-2 and TRBJ2-7; D is perhaps TRBD2 (5 bases). V was pared by 4 bases and J by 3 bases, with 10 bases between. The CDR3 runs 13 residues. From germline, CDR1 is WSHSY and CDR2 SAAADI. The CDR3 region is CASSAGGHYEQYF. The CDR3 region has the DNA TGCGCCAGCAGTGCCGGAGGCCACTACGAGCAGTACTTC.